This T cell receptor (beta chain) is from a study of T cell repertoires in cytomegalovirus infection (dated by TCRdb to the late 2010s). About the full investigation: The peptide stimulations were aimed at well-studied HLA-B-restricted epitopes as well as recently identified HLA-C-restricted CMV epitopes, whose presentation resists viral immunomodulation. Donor HLA type was relevant to the analysis, as public TCR beta signatures indicated carriage of CMV infection together with the matching HLA type.

There are 14 amino acids in the CDR3, from cysteine to phenylalanine inclusive. Only the CDR3 region is kept as DNA, spanning 42 bases read in frame from base 1. Based on the germline V gene, the CDR1 and CDR2 sequences are MNHEY and SVGAGI. The junction shows trimming of 2 bases on V and 1 base on J, plus 8 bases between the germline ends. According to the study, the label for this sample's treatment or condition signals: in vitro stimulation with specific CMV peptide epitopes to enrich CMV-specific T cells. The paper's findings and limits, for the study overall: The ex vivo response was dominated by HLA-C-restricted CMV-specific TCR beta clonotypes, which also provided the single most frequent clonotype in two of eight donors. In both this cohort and an independent approximately 400-donor cohort, the cumulative frequency of public TCR beta family members distinguished carriers of CMV infection plus the relevant HLA type.

Sequencer: Illumina HiSeq 1500. The public reads were quality trimmed at Q25 with fastp and then assembled into clones with MiXCR by TCRdb, keeping productive beta chains. Identical CDR3 protein sequences are pooled into one entry, listed with their most common genes and DNA. The sample contains about 52,000 distinct CDR3 sequences, around 20% of them found a single time. The ten top clones hold about four fifths of the sample. In regard to this clonotype: Its target antigen remains unknown. No much larger clonotype is one base removed from it; base qualities were not supplied.

The V gene is TRBV6-5 and the J gene is TRBJ1-1, with no reliable assignment of the D segment. The sequences come from CD8+ T cells from cultured PBMCs, collected from culture after CMV antigen stimulation. This receptor was identified in a human donor in good health (CMV status not recorded). Some clones in this sample may be carry-over from other donors' samples. This receptor has the CDR3 CASSYAGTNTEAFF. The nucleotide sequence is given as TGTGCCAGCAGTTACGCGGGAACGAACACTGAAGCTTTCTTT.